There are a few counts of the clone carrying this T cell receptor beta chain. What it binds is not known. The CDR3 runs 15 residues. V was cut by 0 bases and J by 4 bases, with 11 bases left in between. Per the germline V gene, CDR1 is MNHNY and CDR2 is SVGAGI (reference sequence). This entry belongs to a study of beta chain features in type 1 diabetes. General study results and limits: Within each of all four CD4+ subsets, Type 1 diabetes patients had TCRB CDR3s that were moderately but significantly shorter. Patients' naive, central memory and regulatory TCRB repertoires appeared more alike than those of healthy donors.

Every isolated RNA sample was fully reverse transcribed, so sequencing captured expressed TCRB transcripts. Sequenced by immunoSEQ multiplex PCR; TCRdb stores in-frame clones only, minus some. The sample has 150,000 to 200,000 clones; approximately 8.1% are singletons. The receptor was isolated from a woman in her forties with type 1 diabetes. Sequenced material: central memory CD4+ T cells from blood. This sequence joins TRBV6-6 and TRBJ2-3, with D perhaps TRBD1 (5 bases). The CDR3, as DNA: TGTGCCAGCAGTTACTCATGGACATTCGCAGATACGCAGTATTTT. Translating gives CASSYSWTFADTQYF.